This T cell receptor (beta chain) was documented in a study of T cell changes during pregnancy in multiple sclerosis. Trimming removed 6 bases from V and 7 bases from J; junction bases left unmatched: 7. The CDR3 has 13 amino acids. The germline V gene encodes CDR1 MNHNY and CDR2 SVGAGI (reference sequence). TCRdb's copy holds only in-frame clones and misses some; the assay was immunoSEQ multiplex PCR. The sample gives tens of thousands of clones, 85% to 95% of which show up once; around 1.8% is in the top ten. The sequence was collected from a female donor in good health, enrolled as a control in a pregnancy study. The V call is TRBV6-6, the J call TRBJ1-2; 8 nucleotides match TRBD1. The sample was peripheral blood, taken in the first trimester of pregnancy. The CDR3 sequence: CASRGGTGGGYTF. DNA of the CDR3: TGTGCCAGCAGAGGGGGGACAGGAGGTGGCTACACCTTC.